The TCR beta chain described here comes from a study of cytomegalovirus exposure and HLA in healthy donors. Germline CDR1 is PRHDT and CDR2 is FYEKMQ (reference sequence). V lost 4 bases and J lost 2; bases outside the gene matches: 7. This CDR3 has 15 residues. Study findings and constraints: By HLA locus, TCR association rates varied in a later analysis, with DRB1 showing the most and HLA-C the fewest. For TCR beta chains, V- and J-gene trimming was later linked to a missense DCLRE1C variant.

Primers: 60 Vbeta forward and 13 Jbeta reverse. Libraries were prepared by immunoSEQ multiplex PCR; TCRdb keeps only in-frame clonotypes and omits some of them. The sample includes around 130,000 clones, more than 80% of them seen just once. Worth noting for this clone: The antigen is unknown.

V is TRBV13 and J is TRBJ2-7, with TRBD2 matching 8 bases. The material sequenced was PBMCs. This sequence originates from a woman in her 30s in good health and CMV-seropositive. CDR3 residues: CASSYPSGSAYEQYF. The CDR3 DNA is TGTGCCAGCAGCTACCCGAGCGGGAGCGCCTACGAGCAGTACTTC.